These T cell receptor beta chains were read from a single sample in a study of blood T cell repertoires in COVID-19. The method was immunoSEQ multiplex PCR; TCRdb's version includes in-frame clones alone and lacks a portion of them. Of under 55,000 clones in the sample, approximately 86% were seen once. Sequencing used peripheral blood. The receptors were gathered from a woman aged 80 or over with acute or convalescent COVID-19. The CDR3 runs from the conserved cysteine through the conserved F or W. Each record gives: J gene, D gene, clone size, V gene, CDR3 protein, CDR3 DNA. D genes are given only for firm matches. Size is omitted from some rows. Given values are once, few, many or a class for expanded clones.

J gene: TRBJ1-2; D gene: TRBD1; clone size: NA; V gene: TRBV15; CDR3 protein: CATSRRQGADYGYTF; CDR3 DNA: TGTGCCACCAGCAGAAGACAGGGGGCTGACTATGGCTACACCTTC
J gene: TRBJ2-1; D gene: TRBD1; clone size: NA; V gene: TRBV5-4; CDR3 protein: CASSRGTGAYNEQFF; CDR3 DNA: TGTGCCAGCAGCCGAGGGACAGGGGCTTACAATGAGCAGTTCTTC
J gene: TRBJ1-1; D gene: NA; clone size: NA; V gene: TRBV15; CDR3 protein: CATSRPELNTEAFF; CDR3 DNA: TGTGCCACCAGCAGGCCAGAACTGAACACTGAAGCTTTCTTT
J gene: TRBJ1-2; D gene: NA; clone size: NA; V gene: TRBV28; CDR3 protein: CASSPGFYGYTF; CDR3 DNA: TGTGCCAGCAGTCCAGGATTCTATGGCTACACCTTC
J gene: TRBJ2-5; D gene: NA; clone size: few; V gene: TRBV5-4; CDR3 protein: CASQGLQETQYF; CDR3 DNA: TGTGCCAGCCAGGGACTCCAAGAGACCCAGTACTTC
J gene: TRBJ2-3; D gene: NA; clone size: NA; V gene: TRBV28; CDR3 protein: CASTPPGVLITDTQYF; CDR3 DNA: TGTGCCAGCACCCCCCCGGGGGTCCTAATCACAGATACGCAGTATTTT
J gene: TRBJ2-2; D gene: NA; clone size: NA; V gene: TRBV5-6; CDR3 protein: CASSPGGRLGNGELFF; CDR3 DNA: TGTGCCAGCAGCCCGGGGGGCAGGCTAGGTAACGGGGAGCTGTTTTTT
J gene: TRBJ2-7; D gene: TRBD2; clone size: once; V gene: TRBV7-2; CDR3 protein: CASSPLAGGSYEQYF; CDR3 DNA: TGTGCCAGCAGCCCACTAGCGGGGGGGAGCTACGAGCAGTACTTC
J gene: TRBJ1-3; D gene: NA; clone size: NA; V gene: TRBV6-5; CDR3 protein: CASPLLGGVNTIYF; CDR3 DNA: TGTGCCAGCCCTCTCCTGGGGGGGGTGAACACCATATATTTT
J gene: TRBJ1-1; D gene: NA; clone size: NA; V gene: TRBV18; CDR3 protein: CASSLGQSRTEAFF; CDR3 DNA: TGTGCCAGCTCTCTAGGACAGTCAAGAACTGAAGCTTTCTTT
J gene: TRBJ2-2; D gene: NA; clone size: NA; V gene: TRBV7-9; CDR3 protein: CASSPSPSGELFF; CDR3 DNA: TGTGCCAGCAGCCCTAGCCCATCCGGGGAGCTGTTTTTT
J gene: TRBJ2-7; D gene: TRBD2; clone size: NA; V gene: TRBV3-1/TRBV3-2; CDR3 protein: CASSLAGNYEQYF; CDR3 DNA: TGTGCCAGCAGCTTAGCGGGAAACTACGAGCAGTACTTC
J gene: TRBJ2-5; D gene: TRBD2; clone size: once; V gene: TRBV5-4; CDR3 protein: CASSRGGRASGREETQYF; CDR3 DNA: TGTGCCAGCAGCCGCGGGGGCAGGGCTAGCGGGAGGGAAGAGACCCAGTACTTC
J gene: TRBJ1-5; D gene: NA; clone size: few; V gene: TRBV11-2; CDR3 protein: CASSQTTGPGQPQHF; CDR3 DNA: TGTGCCAGCAGCCAAACGACAGGTCCGGGGCAGCCCCAGCATTTT
J gene: TRBJ2-5; D gene: TRBD2; clone size: NA; V gene: TRBV19; CDR3 protein: CASSLTSGSYGYQETQYF; CDR3 DNA: TGTGCCAGTAGTCTAACTAGCGGGAGTTATGGGTACCAAGAGACCCAGTACTTC
J gene: TRBJ2-7; D gene: NA; clone size: NA; V gene: TRBV7-2; CDR3 protein: CASSSHSQGAEYF; CDR3 DNA: TGTGCCAGCAGCTCCCATTCACAGGGTGCGGAGTACTTC
J gene: TRBJ2-2; D gene: TRBD2; clone size: once; V gene: TRBV11-2; CDR3 protein: CASSPQGTTNTGELFF; CDR3 DNA: TGTGCCAGCAGTCCACAAGGGACTACCAACACCGGGGAGCTGTTTTTT
J gene: TRBJ2-7; D gene: TRBD2; clone size: few; V gene: TRBV28; CDR3 protein: CASKGLAGAGDYEQYF; CDR3 DNA: TGTGCCAGCAAAGGACTAGCGGGAGCCGGAGATTACGAGCAGTACTTC
J gene: TRBJ2-3; D gene: NA; clone size: few; V gene: TRBV5-5; CDR3 protein: CASSLTPGRDTDTQYF; CDR3 DNA: TGTGCCAGCAGCTTGACTCCGGGGCGGGACACAGATACGCAGTATTTT
J gene: TRBJ2-7; D gene: NA; clone size: NA; V gene: TRBV5-4; CDR3 protein: CASSNNYEQYF; CDR3 DNA: TGTGCCAGCAGCAATAATTACGAGCAGTACTTC
J gene: TRBJ1-1; D gene: NA; clone size: NA; V gene: TRBV11-2; CDR3 protein: CASSLDPGSTEAFF; CDR3 DNA: TGTGCCAGCAGCTTAGATCCAGGGTCCACTGAAGCTTTCTTT
J gene: TRBJ2-1; D gene: TRBD2; clone size: NA; V gene: TRBV6-5; CDR3 protein: CASSPGLEVTEQFF; CDR3 DNA: TGTGCCAGCAGCCCGGGACTAGAGGTTACTGAGCAGTTCTTC
J gene: TRBJ1-2; D gene: NA; clone size: NA; V gene: TRBV19; CDR3 protein: CASMNSANYGYTF; CDR3 DNA: TGTGCCAGTATGAATTCAGCTAACTATGGCTACACCTTC
J gene: TRBJ1-2; D gene: NA; clone size: NA; V gene: TRBV9; CDR3 protein: CASSVATNFNYGYTF; CDR3 DNA: TGTGCCAGCAGCGTAGCTACCAACTTTAACTATGGCTACACCTTC